The entry below describes one T cell receptor beta chain. This sample was taken from a study of blood T cell repertoires in COVID-19. About the research overall: Whether acute or convalescent, the COVID-19 samples came from the United States, Italy and Spain. Sources were T cells, B-cell-depleted T cells, or PBMCs; the material itself was cDNA or gDNA.

The CDR3 runs 16 residues. The germline CDR1 and CDR2 sequences are LNHDA and SQIVND (reference sequence). V trimming: 7 bases; J trimming: 5 bases; junction bases outside the gene matches: 12. Original processing methods: Reference gene primer amplification in the assay estimated nucleated cell counts. Data came from immunoSEQ multiplex PCR; TCRdb stores just in-frame clones and leaves some out. V and J calls plus clone size are reproduced from that table; the DNA served to infer D and trimming. Here the sample spans about 110,000 clones, approximately 82% being singletons. The sequence came from a woman aged 80 or over with acute or convalescent COVID-19. This rearrangement joins TRBV19 to TRBJ1-1, with 11 positions matching TRBD1. Sample: peripheral blood. CDR3 region: CASTPPGTGGRTEAFF. CDR3 sequence (DNA): TGTGCCAGTACCCCCCCCGGGACAGGGGGTAGGACTGAAGCTTTCTTT.